This TCR beta chain was found in a study of blood T cell repertoires in COVID-19. Study in general: COVID-19 samples collected from the United States, Italy and Spain covered acute and convalescent phases. In each case, the material was cDNA or gDNA derived from T cells, B-cell-depleted T cells, or PBMCs.

In the authors' workflow: Amplification of reference gene primers was used by the study to estimate nucleated cell counts. The table came from immunoSEQ multiplex PCR; TCRdb's copy has only in-frame clones and leaves some out. V, J and clone size reflect that table, while D and trimming were determined from the DNA. Altogether roughly 120,000 clones are present, 80% to 90% being singletons, with the ten largest covering about 4.5%. This clone was detected a few times. CDR1 and CDR2 from the germline V gene are MGHDK and SYGVNS. V lost 1 base to trimming and J lost 1 base, with 8 bases between them. The CDR3 sequence is 15 residues long.

This TCR was sampled from a woman between 45 and 65 years old with acute or convalescent COVID-19. The sequencing sample was made of peripheral blood. V is TRBV25-1 and J is TRBJ1-3; TRBD1 is a possible D gene (5 bases). The CDR3: CASSEWGGSGNTIYF. The CDR3 DNA is TGTGCCAGCAGTGAATGGGGGGGGTCTGGAAACACCATATATTTT.